A selection of T cell receptor beta chains follows, all from one sample in a study of T cells in Graves' hyperthyroidism and ophthalmopathy. A single record per CDR3 protein comes from TCRdb applying MiXCR to the multiplex PCR reads. The table has more than 300,000 distinct CDR3 sequences, about 18% seen once. Sequenced material: blood. These receptors all come from a young man with Graves' ophthalmopathy. Both conserved end residues are part of each CDR3. A D gene is named only where the DNA matches it firmly. For some rows the clone size is stated as once, few or many, or as a class when expanded; others skip it.

v_gene	d_gene	abundance	j_gene	CDR3aa	CDR3nt
TRBV5-1	TRBD1	many	TRBJ1-5	CASSPGTGSQPQHF	TGCGCCAGCAGCCCCGGGACAGGGAGCCAGCCCCAGCATTTT
TRBV6-1	.	many	TRBJ2-7	CAVAPHTVLGQYF	TGTGCCGTGGCCCCCCACACAGTACTCGGGCAGTACTTC
TRBV11-3	.	.	TRBJ2-1	CAGSLAPINEQFF	TGTGCCGGCAGCTTAGCCCCGATCAATGAGCAGTTCTTC
TRBV7-2	TRBD1	few	TRBJ2-1	CASSSDGQGYNEQFF	TGTGCCAGCAGCTCCGACGGACAGGGGTACAATGAGCAGTTCTTC
TRBV12-3/TRBV12-4	.	.	TRBJ2-1	CASSLIGAGSSYEQFF	TGTGCCAGCAGTTTAATTGGGGCCGGTAGCTCCTACGAGCAGTTCTTC
TRBV12-3/TRBV12-4	TRBD1	many	TRBJ1-1	CASSSHRDRVKNTEAFF	TGTGCCAGCAGTTCGCACCGGGACAGGGTTAAGAACACTGAAGCTTTCTTT
TRBV7-8	.	few	TRBJ1-5	CASSLGSGIENQPQHF	TGTGCCAGCAGCTTAGGCAGTGGCATTGAAAATCAGCCCCAGCATTTT
TRBV29-1	TRBD1	many	TRBJ1-1	CSVRTGPGSTEAFF	TGCAGCGTTCGGACAGGACCTGGTAGCACTGAAGCTTTCTTT
TRBV2	.	.	TRBJ2-7	CATFSGLTYEQYF	TGTGCCACCTTCTCTGGCCTCACCTACGAGCAGTACTTC
TRBV7-9	.	.	TRBJ2-7	CASSYTGTPMEQYF	TGTGCCAGCAGCTACACCGGGACTCCCATGGAGCAGTACTTC
TRBV7-9	.	many	TRBJ1-1	CASSLDSSRLNTEAFF	TGTGCCAGCAGCTTAGATTCCTCCCGGTTGAACACTGAAGCTTTCTTT
TRBV28	.	many	TRBJ1-5	CASSLTTKSQPQHF	TGTGCCAGCAGTTTGACCACAAAAAGTCAGCCCCAGCATTTT
TRBV12-3/TRBV12-4	TRBD1	many	TRBJ2-2	CASSLLTGVGTGELFF	TGTGCCAGCAGTTTATTGACAGGGGTGGGCACCGGGGAGCTGTTTTTT
TRBV5-1	.	few	TRBJ2-5	CASSPIETGPGETQYF	TGCGCCAGCAGCCCCATCGAGACAGGACCTGGAGAGACCCAGTACTTC
TRBV11-3	TRBD2	many	TRBJ2-5	CASSRNSGAQETQYF	TGTGCCAGCAGCCGTAACAGCGGGGCGCAAGAGACCCAGTACTTC
TRBV28	.	many	TRBJ1-1	CASSPVSDSMNTEAFF	TGTGCCAGCAGCCCTGTCTCGGACAGCATGAACACTGAAGCTTTCTTT
TRBV7-2	.	many	TRBJ2-5	CASSLDGEETQYF	TGTGCCAGCAGCCTGGACGGGGAGGAGACCCAGTACTTC
TRBV2	TRBD2	many	TRBJ2-3	CASSEGLAGVTDTQYF	TGTGCCAGCAGTGAAGGGCTAGCGGGGGTCACAGATACGCAGTATTTT
TRBV4-1	TRBD2	few	TRBJ2-7	CASSRLAGDYEQYF	TGCGCCAGCAGTCGACTAGCGGGAGACTACGAGCAGTACTTC
TRBV20-1	.	few	TRBJ2-1	CSARSGVFYNEQFF	TGCAGTGCTAGGTCAGGGGTGTTCTACAATGAGCAGTTCTTC
TRBV28	TRBD1	many	TRBJ2-7	CASSLSGGHEQYF	TGTGCCAGCAGTTTATCAGGGGGCCACGAGCAGTACTTC
TRBV9	TRBD2	once	TRBJ2-3	CASSVEASGDTDTQYF	TGTGCCAGCAGCGTAGAGGCTAGCGGGGACACAGATACGCAGTATTTT
TRBV2	.	many	TRBJ2-2	CASSEERMTGELFF	TGTGCCAGCAGTGAGGAGCGGATGACCGGGGAGCTGTTTTTT
TRBV18	TRBD1	many	TRBJ2-4	CASSRTGEGNIQYF	TGTGCCAGCTCACGGACAGGGGAAGGGAACATTCAGTACTTC
TRBV29-1	.	many	TRBJ1-1	CSGARNWDTEAFF	TGCAGCGGAGCGAGAAATTGGGACACTGAAGCTTTCTTT
TRBV6-1	.	many	TRBJ2-1	CASTGVYNEQFF	TGTGCCAGCACCGGGGTTTACAATGAGCAGTTCTTC
TRBV3-1	TRBD2	.	TRBJ2-1	CASSQDSGGNGNEQFF	TGTGCCAGCAGCCAAGATAGCGGGGGGAATGGCAATGAGCAGTTCTTC
TRBV3-1	TRBD2	many	TRBJ2-1	CASSQGIGGGAEQFF	TGTGCCAGCAGCCAAGGAATTGGGGGGGGAGCTGAGCAGTTCTTC
TRBV5-4	.	.	TRBJ2-7	CASSLLSLGGNEQYF	TGTGCCAGCAGCTTGTTGTCCTTGGGGGGCAATGAGCAGTACTTC
TRBV27	TRBD1	many	TRBJ1-6	CASSSGQGEISPLHF	TGTGCCAGCAGTTCGGGACAGGGAGAAATTTCACCCCTCCACTTT
TRBV5-1	.	many	TRBJ1-2	CASSLTQGRGYTF	TGCGCCAGCAGCTTGACGCAGGGTCGGGGCTACACCTTC
TRBV28	.	many	TRBJ2-3	CASSFTGRHTQYF	TGTGCCAGCAGTTTTACGGGCCGGCATACGCAGTATTTT
TRBV20-1	.	many	TRBJ2-7	CSATQGLDEQYF	TGCAGTGCGACACAGGGTTTAGACGAGCAGTACTTC
TRBV7-8	.	many	TRBJ2-1	CASSSPADSNNEQFF	TGTGCCAGCAGCTCGCCGGCGGACAGCAACAATGAGCAGTTCTTC
TRBV13	TRBD2	few	TRBJ2-1	CASSLGRGARQEQFF	TGTGCCAGCAGCTTGGGGCGGGGGGCCAGGCAGGAGCAGTTCTTC
TRBV6-1	.	few	TRBJ1-1	CASRVGNTEAFF	TGTGCCAGCAGAGTCGGGAACACTGAAGCTTTCTTT
TRBV7-9	TRBD1	many	TRBJ1-5	CASSPQGVNQPQHF	TGTGCCAGCAGCCCACAGGGGGTCAATCAGCCCCAGCATTTT
TRBV29-1	.	few	TRBJ2-7	CSVLTTGPRQYF	TGCAGCGTTCTCACAACCGGACCCCGACAGTACTTC
TRBV2	.	.	TRBJ1-1	CASSALGGVEAFF	TGTGCCAGCAGTGCCCTCGGGGGGGTTGAAGCTTTCTTT
TRBV2	.	few	TRBJ2-1	CASSELPGTPSYNEQFF	TGTGCCAGCAGTGAACTCCCCGGGACACCTTCCTACAATGAGCAGTTCTTC
TRBV6-1	TRBD2	few	TRBJ2-3	CASRSGGGLSTDTQYF	TGTGCCAGCAGGAGCGGGGGGGGCCTTAGTACAGATACGCAGTATTTT
TRBV3-1	TRBD2	many	TRBJ2-5	CASSQREGLETQYF	TGTGCCAGCAGCCAACGGGAGGGATTGGAGACCCAGTACTTC
TRBV4-2	TRBD1	few	TRBJ1-4	CASSQDFGTGNEKLFF	TGTGCCAGCAGCCAAGATTTTGGGACAGGGAATGAAAAACTGTTTTTT
TRBV4-1	TRBD1	few	TRBJ2-7	CASSQVRDSSSYEQYF	TGCGCCAGCAGCCAAGTCCGGGACAGCAGCTCCTACGAGCAGTACTTC
TRBV12-3/TRBV12-4	TRBD1	many	TRBJ2-2	CAAGRTGGMGTGELFF	TGTGCGGCTGGGCGGACAGGGGGCATGGGGACCGGGGAGCTGTTTTTT
TRBV5-1	.	.	TRBJ2-2	CASSFAENTGELFF	TGCGCCAGCAGCTTTGCAGAAAACACCGGGGAGCTGTTTTTT
TRBV5-1	.	many	TRBJ1-3	CASSTDSSGNTIYF	TGCGCCAGCAGTACGGACAGCTCTGGAAACACCATATATTTT
TRBV20-1	.	.	TRBJ2-5	CSAPGLTETQYF	TGCAGTGCTCCGGGGCTAACGGAGACCCAGTACTTC
TRBV7-8	.	many	TRBJ2-7	CASSARDGRAEQYF	TGTGCCAGCAGCGCCCGGGACGGACGGGCCGAGCAGTACTTC
TRBV27	.	many	TRBJ1-1	CASSPGPFNTEAFF	TGTGCCAGCAGTCCCGGACCGTTCAACACTGAAGCTTTCTTT
TRBV7-3	.	many	TRBJ1-1	CASTVGPDTEAFF	TGTGCCAGCACCGTGGGACCGGACACTGAAGCTTTCTTT
TRBV20-1	TRBD2	.	TRBJ2-1	CSASGLVFREQFF	TGCAGTGCTAGCGGACTAGTCTTCCGTGAGCAGTTCTTC
TRBV18	TRBD2	.	TRBJ2-3	CASSPPSSGGTQYF	TGTGCCAGCTCACCACCATCGAGCGGGGGTACGCAGTATTTT
TRBV3-1	TRBD2	many	TRBJ2-3	CASSDLGTSGGLSTDTQYF	TGTGCCAGCAGCGACCTGGGGACTAGCGGGGGGCTTAGCACAGATACGCAGTATTTT
TRBV9	.	few	TRBJ2-5	CASSVDLYQETQYF	TGTGCCAGCAGCGTAGATCTGTACCAAGAGACCCAGTACTTC
TRBV19	TRBD2	few	TRBJ2-1	CASSNGLAGRYNEQFF	TGTGCCAGTAGTAATGGACTAGCGGGACGTTACAATGAGCAGTTCTTC
TRBV10-3	.	many	TRBJ2-7	CAISEATDHEQYF	TGTGCCATCAGTGAGGCCACGGACCACGAGCAGTACTTC